One sample yielded the 10 T cell receptor beta chains listed below, sequenced in a study of blood T cell repertoires in COVID-19. Profiling relied on immunoSEQ multiplex PCR, and the TCRdb table lists in-frame clones only, not all of them. The table includes roughly 300,000 clones, more than 70% detected once. Sequencing was performed on peripheral blood. These receptors were collected from a woman in her forties or fifties who had recovered from COVID-19.

The chain couples TRBV9 to TRBJ1-4; a weak D match, TRBD1 (6 bases). The germline CDR1 and CDR2 sequences are SGDLS and YYNGEE. The CDR3 runs to 15 residues. Trimming left V 4 bases short and J 6 bases short, with 16 bases between. The CDR3 DNA is TGTGCCAGCAGCTCCAACCGGGACATAGATGAAAAACTGTTTTTT. It codes for CASSSNRDIDEKLFF. The variable domain in full, completed from reference TRBV9 and TRBJ1-4, reads DSGVTQTPKHLITATGQRVTLRCSPRSGDLSVYWYQQSLDQGLQFLIQYYNGEERAKGNILERFSAQQFPDLHSELNLSSLELGDSALYFCASSSNRDIDEKLFFGSGTQLSVL.

This chain uses TRBV9 with TRBJ2-3; D is uncertain. The CDR3 length is 13 residues. Germline V CDR1 and CDR2: SGDLS, YYNGEE. The germline V and J ends were trimmed by 4 bases and 6 bases, with 12 bases remaining between them. The CDR3 here is CASSSGTMDTQYF. The CDR3 nucleotides are TGTGCCAGCAGCTCCGGTACTATGGATACGCAGTATTTT.

V and J are TRBV19 and TRBJ1-5; 10 bases match TRBD1. The length of the CDR3 is 16 residues. Germline V gene sequence: CDR1 LNHDA, CDR2 SQIVND (reference sequence). The trim removed 2 bases at V and 8 bases at J, leaving 9 bases unmatched. The CDR3 protein is CASSIIGQGDAEPQHF. Written as DNA, the CDR3 is TGTGCCAGTAGTATAATTGGACAGGGGGACGCGGAGCCCCAGCATTTT.

J is TRBJ2-3 and V is TRBV19; TRBD1 agrees at 8 bases. The J segment lost 3 bases and the V segment lost 5 bases, leaving 7 bases of the junction unmatched. The CDR3 is 15 amino acids. The V gene's germline CDR1 is LNHDA and CDR2 SQIVND (reference sequence). CDR3 sequence reads: CASSERTGPTDTQYF. CDR3 DNA: TGTGCCAGTAGTGAACGGACAGGGCCAACAGATACGCAGTATTTT.

The chain recombines TRBV6-5 with TRBJ1-3, with D maybe TRBD1 (6 bases). This CDR3 region has 15 residues. Germline V CDR1 and CDR2: MNHEY, SVGAGI. With 7 bases removed from V and 2 bases from J, the gap between germline ends came to 15 bases. The DNA of the CDR3 is TGTGCCAGCACCCTCCTGGCAGGGGCTGGAAACACCATATATTTT. It encodes CASTLLAGAGNTIYF.

The V and J genes are TRBV25-1 and TRBJ2-1, with 10 bases lining up with TRBD2. Germline V gene sequence: CDR1 MGHDK, CDR2 SYGVNS. The ends lost 2 bases at V and 4 bases at J; junction bases unmatched: 11. The CDR3 loop spans 18 amino acids. CDR3 in DNA: TGTGCCAGCAGTGAACCGGCTAGCGGGAGACTACGGTACAATGAGCAGTTCTTC. Protein sequence: CASSEPASGRLRYNEQFF.

The J gene is TRBJ2-1, the V gene TRBV5-1; maybe TRBD1 (6 bases). The germline CDR1 and CDR2 sequences are SGHRS and YFSETQ. Deletions cut 4 bases from V and 2 bases from J, with 16 bases between. The CDR3 totals 16 residues. The CDR3, as DNA: TGCGCCAGCAGCAGGGGGACACAGGGCCCCTACAATGAGCAGTTCTTC. Residues: CASSRGTQGPYNEQFF.

The chain uses TRBV9 and TRBJ2-1; the D gene is possibly TRBD1 (6 bases). Trimming stripped 2 bases from V and 0 bases from J, with 9 bases between. CDR1 is SGDLS and CDR2 is YYNGEE in the germline V gene. CDR3 size: 15 residues. CDR3 loop: CASSVGTSSYNEQFF. The CDR3 DNA follows: TGTGCCAGCAGCGTTGGGACAAGCTCCTACAATGAGCAGTTCTTC.

The genes are TRBV10-3 and TRBJ2-3; TRBD2 might be the D (6 bases). CDR1 and CDR2 from the germline V gene are ENHRY and SYGVKD. The CDR3 contains 15 residues. Deletions cut 4 bases from V and 6 bases from J, with 17 bases between. The CDR3 here is CAISGTAGGRDTQYF. In DNA, the CDR3 is TGTGCCATCAGTGGTACAGCGGGTGGGCGCGATACGCAGTATTTT.

For this clone: A junction end diverges from the germline sequence, so it may reflect a read error. The chain uses TRBV6-6 and TRBJ1-4, with D perhaps TRBD1 (6 bases). The CDR3 is 15 residues long. CDR1 and CDR2 (germline): MNHNY, SVGAGI (reference sequence). The CDR3 here is CASSYRTDRNENLFF. The DNA for the CDR3 is TGTGCCAGCAGTTACCGGACAGATCGAAATGAAAACCTGTTTTTT.